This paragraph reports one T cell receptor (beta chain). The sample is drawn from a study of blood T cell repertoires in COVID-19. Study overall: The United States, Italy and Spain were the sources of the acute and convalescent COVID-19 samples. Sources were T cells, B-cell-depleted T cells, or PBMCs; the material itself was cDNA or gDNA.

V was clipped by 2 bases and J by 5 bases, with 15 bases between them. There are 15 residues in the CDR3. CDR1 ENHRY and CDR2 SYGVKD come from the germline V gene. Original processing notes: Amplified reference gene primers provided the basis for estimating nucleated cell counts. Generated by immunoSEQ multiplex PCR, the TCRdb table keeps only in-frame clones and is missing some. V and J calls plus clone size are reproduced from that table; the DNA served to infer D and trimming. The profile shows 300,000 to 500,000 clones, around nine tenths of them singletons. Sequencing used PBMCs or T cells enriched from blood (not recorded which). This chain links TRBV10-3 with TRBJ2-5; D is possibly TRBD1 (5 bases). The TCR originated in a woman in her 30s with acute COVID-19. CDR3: CAISEVQDLRETQYF. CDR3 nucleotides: TGTGCCATCAGTGAGGTACAGGATCTCCGGGAGACCCAGTACTTC.